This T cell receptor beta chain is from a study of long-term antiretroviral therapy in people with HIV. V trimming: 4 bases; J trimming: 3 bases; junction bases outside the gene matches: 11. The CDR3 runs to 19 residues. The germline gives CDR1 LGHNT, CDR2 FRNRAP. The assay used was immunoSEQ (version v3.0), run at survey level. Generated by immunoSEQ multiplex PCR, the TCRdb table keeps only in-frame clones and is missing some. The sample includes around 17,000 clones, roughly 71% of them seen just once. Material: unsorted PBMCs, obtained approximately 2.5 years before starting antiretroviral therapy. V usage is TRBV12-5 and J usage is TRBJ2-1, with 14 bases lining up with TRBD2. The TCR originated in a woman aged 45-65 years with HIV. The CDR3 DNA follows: TGTGCTAGTGGTTCGCTTGGACTAGCGGGGGGCAAATACTACAATGAGCAGTTCTTC. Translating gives CASGSLGLAGGKYYNEQFF. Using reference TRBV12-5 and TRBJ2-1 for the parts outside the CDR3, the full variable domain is DARVTQTPRHKVTEMGQEVTMRCQPILGHNTVFWYRQTMMQGLELLAYFRNRAPLDDSGMPKDRFSAEMPDATLATLKIQPSEPRDSAVYFCASGSLGLAGGKYYNEQFFGPGTRLTVL.